This T cell receptor (beta chain) derives from a study of T-cell reconstitution after alpha-beta-depleted transplantation in children. Overall study results and limits: The origin of alpha-beta T cells about two months after transplant was reportedly several hundred expanded graft clones. A year post-transplant, T-cell counts and diversity derived mostly from newly produced T cells.

A TCRbeta library incorporating unique molecular identifiers was prepared. One entry per CDR3 protein, called by TCRdb with MiXCR from the PCR reads. The table has about 290,000 distinct CDR3 sequences, roughly a tenth seen once. This clonotype was seen repeatedly, ten times or more. Its antigen is as yet unknown. This clonotype originated in a boy less than two years old with acute myeloid leukemia, due to receive a stem cell transplant. The specimen was PBMCs, collected before TCRalphabeta/CD19-depleted stem cell transplant.

The CDR3 DNA reads TGCGCCAGCAGAGAGGGTTCTGGGCAGCCCCAGCATTTT. This encodes CASREGSGQPQHF. The rearrangement uses TRBV5-1 and TRBJ1-5; D is unclear. The CDR3 loop spans 13 amino acids. Germline V gene data show CDR1 as SGHRS and CDR2 as YFSETQ. Trimming left V 5 bases short and J 7 bases short, with 13 bases between.